Listed below are T cell receptor beta chains from one sample, sequenced in a study of cytomegalovirus exposure and HLA in healthy donors. Measured with immunoSEQ multiplex PCR; TCRdb has only the in-frame clones, and not every one. Counted here are under 200,000 clones, about four fifths occurring once; the ten biggest clones make up 1%. Sequencing was performed on PBMCs. The receptors derive from a woman between 45 and 60 years old in good health and CMV-seropositive. Both conserved end residues are part of each CDR3. Each record gives: V gene, D gene, clone size, J gene, CDR3 protein, CDR3 DNA. The D gene is left open where the match is weak. Size values are once, few and many counts, or a class for expanded clones, and some rows have none.

TRBV18	TRBD2	-	TRBJ2-3	CASSPTSETDTQYF	TGTGCCAGCTCACCGACTAGCGAGACAGATACGCAGTATTTT
TRBV7-2	-	once	TRBJ2-7	CAGSRDKTYEQYF	TGTGCCGGCAGCCGAGATAAGACCTACGAGCAGTACTTC
TRBV5-4	-	-	TRBJ2-3	CASSLKSAESQYF	TGTGCCAGCAGCCTGAAAAGCGCGGAGTCTCAGTATTTT
TRBV5-1	TRBD2	few	TRBJ2-1	CASTTGAGRYNEQFF	TGCGCCAGCACCACGGGAGCGGGAAGGTACAATGAGCAGTTCTTC
TRBV28	-	-	TRBJ2-7	CASSEIPSSYEQYF	TGTGCCAGCAGTGAAATACCGAGCTCCTACGAGCAGTACTTC
TRBV9	TRBD1	-	TRBJ1-4	CASSGGGQGNEKLFF	TGTGCCAGCAGCGGGGGGGGACAGGGTAATGAAAAACTGTTTTTT
TRBV7-9	-	-	TRBJ1-4	CASRNSIFNEKLFF	TGTGCCAGCAGAAACTCTATCTTTAATGAAAAACTGTTTTTT
TRBV10-2	-	-	TRBJ2-7	CASRGDSYEQCF	TGCGCCAGCAGAGGAGATTCCTACGAGCAGTGCTTC
TRBV7-9	-	-	TRBJ2-5	CASSPGPETQYF	TGTGCCAGCAGCCCCGGTCCGGAGACCCAGTACTTC
TRBV9	-	-	TRBJ2-5	CASSVGIAKAGETQYF	TGTGCCAGCAGCGTAGGTATAGCAAAAGCAGGGGAGACCCAGTACTTC
TRBV5-4	TRBD1	-	TRBJ2-5	CASSQRQGVKTQYF	TGTGCCAGCAGCCAGAGACAGGGGGTGAAGACCCAGTACTTC
TRBV5-6	TRBD2	-	TRBJ2-7	CASSRLPGLSPYEQYF	TGTGCCAGCAGCCGCCTTCCGGGACTATCCCCCTACGAGCAGTACTTC
TRBV28	-	few	TRBJ1-5	CASSLEYGVQHF	TGTGCCAGCAGTTTAGAGTACGGGGTCCAACATTTT
TRBV9	-	-	TRBJ2-3	CASSVGADTQYF	TGTGCCAGCAGCGTAGGCGCGGATACGCAGTATTTT
TRBV28	-	-	TRBJ1-5	CASSTTSAHQPQHF	TGTGCCAGCAGTACTACGTCCGCTCATCAGCCCCAGCATTTT
TRBV7-6	-	-	TRBJ1-1	CASSLVITGAEAFF	TGTGCCAGCAGCTTAGTGATAACGGGAGCTGAAGCTTTCTTT
TRBV7-9	TRBD1	-	TRBJ1-1	CASSRGTGGDTEAFF	TGTGCCAGCAGCCGAGGGACAGGGGGGGACACTGAAGCTTTCTTT
TRBV2	TRBD1	-	TRBJ1-1	CASSGDRGTEAFF	TGTGCCAGCAGCGGGGACAGGGGAACTGAAGCTTTCTTT
TRBV18	-	-	TRBJ1-6	CASSPGGDSPLHF	TGTGCCAGCTCACCAGGGGGGGACTCACCCCTCCACTTT
TRBV9	TRBD1	-	TRBJ2-1	CASSGSPRGRDYNEQFF	TGTGCCAGCAGCGGGTCACCCAGGGGGCGCGATTACAATGAGCAGTTCTTC
TRBV5-8	-	-	TRBJ2-5	CASSLVSETQYF	TGTGCCAGCAGCTTGGTTTCGGAGACCCAGTACTTC
TRBV11-2	-	-	TRBJ2-7	CASSLEAGPQQYF	TGTGCCAGCAGCTTAGAGGCGGGTCCCCAGCAGTACTTC
TRBV9	TRBD1	few	TRBJ2-7	CASSGGGPSSYEQYF	TGTGCCAGCAGCGGAGGGGGCCCGAGCTCCTACGAGCAGTACTTC
TRBV18	TRBD1	-	TRBJ1-5	CASAGTGQFQPQHF	TGTGCCAGCGCCGGGACAGGGCAATTTCAGCCCCAGCATTTT
TRBV18	TRBD1	-	TRBJ1-1	CASSPNRGLDTEAFF	TGTGCCAGCTCACCCAACAGGGGTTTGGACACTGAAGCTTTCTTT
TRBV28	-	-	TRBJ2-7	CASSLGEGTKGYEQYF	TGTGCCAGCAGTTTAGGGGAGGGGACAAAGGGCTACGAGCAGTACTTC
TRBV7-9	-	-	TRBJ2-7	CASSPPQGSSYEQYF	TGTGCCAGCAGCCCACCCCAGGGATCTTCCTACGAGCAGTACTTC
TRBV19	-	once	TRBJ1-5	CASSQGRWDSNQPQHF	TGTGCCAGCTCACAGGGTAGGTGGGACAGCAATCAGCCCCAGCATTTT
TRBV7-6	-	few	TRBJ2-5	CASSLAGRETQYF	TGTGCCAGCAGCTTAGCAGGGAGGGAGACCCAGTACTTC
TRBV4-3	-	-	TRBJ1-5	CASSPGHHNQPQHF	TGCGCCAGCAGCCCTGGCCACCACAATCAGCCCCAGCATTTT
TRBV5-1	TRBD2	-	TRBJ2-7	CASRQRTSGGAYEQYF	TGCGCCAGCAGACAAAGGACTAGCGGGGGGGCTTACGAGCAGTACTTC
TRBV5-1	TRBD1	-	TRBJ1-6	CASSLEDRGHSPLHF	TGCGCCAGCAGCTTGGAGGACAGGGGGCATTCACCCCTCCACTTT
TRBV18	TRBD1	-	TRBJ1-1	CASSRSGQWNTEAFF	TGTGCCAGCTCACGCTCGGGACAGTGGAACACTGAAGCTTTCTTT
TRBV7-2	TRBD1	-	TRBJ2-5	CASSGQGLLETQYF	TGTGCCAGCAGCGGACAGGGTCTTTTAGAGACCCAGTACTTC
TRBV28	-	-	TRBJ1-5	CASSLRSGGLGGNQPQHF	TGTGCCAGCAGTTTAAGATCGGGAGGGCTCGGCGGAAATCAGCCCCAGCATTTT
TRBV6-1	TRBD2	-	TRBJ2-1	CASEPLREGREFF	TGTGCCTCCGAACCACTACGGGAAGGGAGGGAGTTCTTC
TRBV5-1	-	-	TRBJ2-3	CASSDRGLSDTQYF	TGCGCCAGCAGCGACAGAGGATTGTCAGATACGCAGTATTTT
TRBV28	TRBD2	-	TRBJ2-6	CASSPFGGVGDNVLTF	TGTGCCAGCAGTCCCTTTGGGGGGGTAGGTGACAACGTCCTGACTTTC
TRBV6-5	-	-	TRBJ2-1	CASQGSSYNEQFF	TGTGCCAGCCAGGGGAGCTCCTACAATGAGCAGTTCTTC
TRBV7-9	-	-	TRBJ1-1	CVLDSQMNTEAFF	TGTGTTTTAGACAGTCAGATGAACACTGAAGCTTTCTTT
TRBV9	-	-	TRBJ1-5	CASSVGDTNQPQHF	TGTGCCAGCAGCGTTGGGGACACCAATCAGCCCCAGCATTTT
TRBV7-9	TRBD2	-	TRBJ2-3	CSSSTKGLAGGGTDTQYF	TGTTCCAGCAGCACTAAGGGACTAGCGGGAGGAGGGACAGATACGCAGTATTTT
TRBV2	-	few	TRBJ2-7	CASSRDITYEQYF	TGTGCCAGCAGTCGGGACATTACCTACGAGCAGTACTTC
TRBV4-3	-	-	TRBJ1-6	CASSRTPSSYNSPLHF	TGCGCCAGCAGCCGGACACCTAGCTCCTATAATTCACCCCTCCACTTT
TRBV6-5	-	once	TRBJ1-1	CASNPAGYRTEAFF	TGTGCCAGCAACCCAGCAGGGTATCGCACTGAAGCTTTCTTT
TRBV2	-	-	TRBJ2-3	CASSPVPGRRGTDTQYF	TGTGCCAGCAGCCCGGTACCCGGGCGAAGAGGGACAGATACGCAGTATTTT
TRBV7-8	-	-	TRBJ2-3	CASRPVADQSDTDTQYF	TGTGCCAGCAGACCCGTAGCGGACCAATCAGACACAGATACGCAGTATTTT
TRBV19	-	once	TRBJ2-7	CASSTSGADRQYF	TGTGCCAGTAGTACATCTGGCGCGGACAGGCAGTACTTC
TRBV19	-	-	TRBJ2-6	CASSIGRAANVLTF	TGTGCCAGTAGTATAGGCAGGGCAGCCAACGTCCTGACTTTC
TRBV12-1	-	-	TRBJ2-7	CASSGVASGWGDYEQYF	TGTGCCAGCAGCGGAGTAGCTAGCGGGTGGGGGGACTACGAGCAGTACTTC
TRBV7-2	-	-	TRBJ2-3	CASSPSGAGSTDTQYF	TGTGCCAGCAGCCCCAGTGGGGCAGGGAGCACAGATACGCAGTATTTT
TRBV11-2	TRBD1	-	TRBJ2-7	CASSLGTGPYEQYF	TGTGCCAGCAGCCTCGGGACAGGACCCTACGAGCAGTACTTC
TRBV7-8	TRBD1	-	TRBJ1-1	CASSPRQGSTEAFF	TGTGCCAGCAGCCCTCGACAGGGATCCACTGAAGCTTTCTTT
TRBV13	TRBD2	few	TRBJ2-5	CASSYPQAGEETQYF	TGTGCCAGCAGCTACCCTCAAGCGGGGGAGGAGACCCAGTACTTC
TRBV9	-	-	TRBJ1-2	CASSVAPTGNYGYTF	TGTGCCAGCAGCGTAGCCCCAACAGGGAACTATGGCTACACCTTC
TRBV7-8	-	-	TRBJ2-7	CASSAEVPEEPRGYEQYF	TGTGCCAGCAGTGCCGAGGTCCCTGAAGAACCCAGGGGCTACGAGCAGTACTTC
TRBV5-4	TRBD2	-	TRBJ2-5	CASSLAGGSPIQETQYF	TGTGCCAGCAGCTTGGCCGGGGGGTCACCCATCCAAGAGACCCAGTACTTC